These 32 T cell receptor beta chains share one sample of origin, sequenced in a study of T cell responses to AZD1222 COVID-19 vaccine. The repertoire was sequenced with immunoSEQ multiplex PCR; TCRdb's copy has only in-frame clones and lacks some. The sample lists around 88,000 clones, about 90% occurring once. This specimen consisted of peripheral blood, obtained on day 0 of AZD1222 vaccination. These receptors all stem from an adult in good health.

The chain carries TRBV7-2 and TRBJ1-5; tentative D call: TRBD1 (5 bases). Germline CDR1 and CDR2: SGHTA and FQGNSA. This CDR3 has 15 residues. V was pared by 5 bases and J by 3 bases, with 14 bases between. CDR3 in amino acids: CASSPQQGPNQPQHF. The CDR3 DNA reads as TGTGCCAGCAGCCCCCAGCAGGGACCCAATCAGCCCCAGCATTTT.

This clone was found once. The chain couples TRBV6-5 to TRBJ2-7, with D possibly being TRBD1 or TRBD2 (5 bases each). CDR1 and CDR2 from the germline V gene are MNHEY and SVGAGI. V dropped 6 bases and J dropped 6 bases, with 21 bases sitting between them. There are 15 residues in the CDR3. CDR3 sequence (DNA): TGTGCCAGCAGCCGCTCGACATCTGTCGGGGCCGAGCAGTACTTC. Translated, it gives CASSRSTSVGAEQYF.

The V call is TRBV19, the J call TRBJ1-5; D is ambiguous. The V and J ends lost 3 bases and 0 bases respectively, with 3 bases between them. The germline V gene has CDR1 LNHDA and CDR2 SQIVND (reference sequence). This CDR3 region has 13 residues. The CDR3 loop reads CASSITSNQPQHF. The CDR3 nucleotides read TGTGCCAGTAGTATTACTAGCAATCAGCCCCAGCATTTT. Using reference TRBV19 and TRBJ1-5 for the parts outside the CDR3, the full variable domain is DGGITQSPKYLFRKEGQNVTLSCEQNLNHDAMYWYRQDPGQGLRLIYYSQIVNDFQKGDIAEGYSVSREKKESFPLTVTSAQKNPTAFYLCASSITSNQPQHFGDGTRLSIL.

CDR3 protein: CASSSATSGGVVYEQYF. The CDR3 DNA reads TGTGCCAGCAGCTCCGCGACTAGCGGAGGAGTAGTCTACGAGCAGTACTTC. V gene TRBV7-9 combines with J gene TRBJ2-7; the match to TRBD2 covers 9 bases. The CDR3 sequence is 17 residues long. The V gene end was trimmed by 4 bases and the J gene end by 3 bases; junction bases not matched to a gene: 13. The V gene's germline CDR1 is SEHNR and CDR2 FQNEAQ (reference sequence).

The chain carries TRBV28 and TRBJ2-2, with 7 bases identical to TRBD1. This CDR3 contains 14 residues. CDR1 and CDR2 from the germline V gene are MDHEN and SYDVKM. After removal of 8 bases from V and 6 bases from J, the junction contained 9 bases not matched to a gene. CDR3 amino acids: CASVETGFAGELFF. CDR3 sequence (DNA): TGTGCCAGCGTCGAGACAGGGTTCGCCGGGGAGCTGTTTTTT.

The chain uses TRBV2 and TRBJ2-1, with 13 bases lining up with TRBD2. Germline-derived CDR1 and CDR2 are SNHLY and FYNNEI. The V and J ends lost 4 bases and 3 bases, in that order; junction bases with no gene match: 0. The length of the CDR3 is 15 residues. The CDR3 loop reads CASSGTSGGYNEQFF. CDR3 DNA: TGTGCCAGCAGTGGGACTAGCGGGGGCTACAATGAGCAGTTCTTC.

J is TRBJ1-5 and V is TRBV5-4; D is unresolved. This CDR3 is 13 amino acids long. V shed 4 bases and J shed 3 bases, with 8 bases lying between them. CDR1 and CDR2 from the germline V gene are SGHNT and YYREEE (reference sequence). The DNA for the CDR3 is TGTGCCAGCAGCCCCGGGAACAATCAGCCCCAGCATTTT. Protein sequence: CASSPGNNQPQHF.

The genes are TRBV27 and TRBJ2-7; 9 nucleotides line up with TRBD1. CDR3 length equals 15 residues. Trimming removed 3 bases from V and 5 bases from J; junction bases left unmatched: 8. Germline CDR1 is MNHEY and CDR2 is SMNVEV (reference sequence). CDR3 loop: CASSFLRDRANEQYF. CDR3 coding DNA: TGTGCCAGCAGTTTTCTCCGGGACAGGGCCAACGAGCAGTACTTC.

Comments on this clone: At the DNA level, this CDR3 is encoded by other sequences in the same sample as well. The chain is built from TRBV28 and TRBJ2-1; D is ambiguous. The CDR3 extends over 11 amino acids. CDR1 is MDHEN, CDR2 SYDVKM, per germline. V gave up 6 bases and J gave up 4 bases, with 4 bases separating them. The CDR3 DNA reads as TGTGCCAGCAGCAAATACAATGAGCAGTTCTTC. It specifies CASSKYNEQFF.

The V call is TRBV15, the J call TRBJ1-5; D is ambiguous. The CDR3 totals 16 residues. The ends were cut back, 5 bases at V and 2 bases at J, with 16 bases in the middle. Germline CDR1 and CDR2: LNHNV and YYDKDF (reference sequence). CDR3 region: CATSVGVGSGNQPQHF. The CDR3 nucleotides are TGTGCCACCAGCGTCGGGGTTGGGTCCGGCAATCAGCCCCAGCATTTT.

V gene TRBV20-1 combines with J gene TRBJ2-7, with unresolved D. Germline loops: CDR1 DFQATT, CDR2 SNEGSKA (reference sequence). The length of the CDR3 is 11 residues. The V gene lost 4 bases and the J gene lost 0 bases, with 4 bases spanning the gap. This chain's CDR3 is CSATVSYEQYF. The CDR3 nucleotides are TGCAGTGCTACGGTCTCCTACGAGCAGTACTTC.

V is TRBV7-8 and J is TRBJ1-5; tentative D call: TRBD1 (5 bases). Germline values: CDR1 SGHVS, CDR2 FQNEAQ. The CDR3 contains 14 residues. Trimming cost V 6 bases and J 7 bases, with 16 bases left between them. CDR3 sequence reads: CASSSTGGGQPQHF. The CDR3 DNA reads TGTGCCAGCAGTTCGACCGGTGGGGGACAGCCCCAGCATTTT.

J is TRBJ2-7 and V is TRBV10-3; TRBD2 is a possible D gene (5 bases). The CDR3 consists of 12 residues. The germline gives CDR1 ENHRY, CDR2 SYGVKD. V was pared by 3 bases and J by 4 bases, with 7 bases between. The DNA for the CDR3 is TGTGCCATCAGTGATCGCGGGTACGAGCAGTACTTC. The encoded protein is CAISDRGYEQYF.

The genes are TRBV24-1 and TRBJ2-7, with 8 nucleotides matching TRBD1. The CDR3 contains 15 residues. Germline CDR1 is KGHDR and CDR2 is SFDVKD. With 3 bases clipped from V and 5 bases from J, the junction kept 8 bases outside the gene matches. In nucleotides, the CDR3 is TGTGCCACCAGTGATCTCCGGGACAGGAGAGACGAGCAGTACTTC. This sequence encodes CATSDLRDRRDEQYF.

The chain combines TRBV19 with TRBJ1-5; TRBD1 agrees at 7 bases. J lost 7 bases, V lost 3 bases, and 9 bases had no gene match. Germline CDR1 LNHDA, CDR2 SQIVND (reference sequence). The CDR3 is 15 amino acids. The CDR3 reads CASSITRGYEQPQHF. The CDR3 DNA is TGTGCCAGTAGTATTACCAGGGGGTATGAACAGCCCCAGCATTTT.

A few counts support this clone. This chain connects TRBV20-1 to TRBJ2-2, with D possibly TRBD2 on 5 matching bases. Deletions cut 3 bases from V and 3 bases from J, with 14 bases between. The CDR3 has 15 residues. Germline CDR1 is DFQATT and CDR2 is SNEGSKA (reference sequence). Here the CDR3 reads CSASAGPGYTGELFF. The CDR3 nucleotides read TGCAGTGCTAGTGCGGGCCCTGGGTACACCGGGGAGCTGTTTTTT.

This clone was seen more than once but under ten times. V is TRBV4-3 and J is TRBJ2-7; TRBD2 matches 8 bases. The germline V gene has CDR1 LGHNA and CDR2 YSLEER. The ends lost 4 bases at V and 6 bases at J; junction bases unmatched: 8. CDR3 length: 14 amino acids. The CDR3 DNA is TGCGCCAGCAGCCCCGGGACTAGTGGTCGCGAGCAGTACTTC. As protein: CASSPGTSGREQYF.

The chain joins TRBV7-6 to TRBJ1-1, with 8 positions matching TRBD1. Unmatched junction bases numbered 10, after V lost 5 bases and J lost 5 bases. This CDR3 is built from 15 residues. Germline CDR1 reads SGHVS; CDR2 reads FNYEAQ. The chain's CDR3 is CASSIGQGVSTEAFF. The DNA of the CDR3 is TGTGCCAGCAGCATTGGACAGGGTGTTAGTACTGAAGCTTTCTTT.

This clone showed up just once. The V and J genes are TRBV15 and TRBJ1-2; D is ambiguous. Trimming removed 5 bases at V and 4 bases at J, with 17 bases between. CDR1 and CDR2 (germline): LNHNV, YYDKDF (reference sequence). The CDR3 has 15 residues. CDR3 in amino acids: CATSLDWSWGYGYTF. CDR3 DNA sequence: TGTGCCACCAGCCTAGATTGGAGTTGGGGCTATGGCTACACCTTC.

The chain couples TRBV19 to TRBJ2-1, with 11 bases identical to TRBD2. Germline V gene lookup returns CDR1 LNHDA and CDR2 SQIVND (reference sequence). This CDR3 region has 15 residues. V shed 5 bases and J 12 bases; nucleotides not matched to a gene: 12. CDR3 DNA: TGTGCCAGTAGTCAGACTAGCGGGACCCCCGGGGGGCAGTTCTTC. Translation gives CASSQTSGTPGGQFF.

This chain connects TRBV10-3 to TRBJ2-1; D remains unclear. The CDR3 is 19 residues long. Germline CDR1 ENHRY, CDR2 SYGVKD. V lost 0 bases and J 0 bases, leaving 18 bases between the germline ends. The CDR3 sequence: CAISESSTASKSSYNEQFF. The CDR3 DNA reads as TGTGCCATCAGTGAGTCTTCTACCGCCTCTAAAAGCTCCTACAATGAGCAGTTCTTC.

The rearrangement links TRBV10-3 to TRBJ1-4; 8 positions agree with TRBD1. This CDR3 is 14 amino acids long. Germline V gives CDR1 ENHRY, CDR2 SYGVKD. V was clipped by 5 bases and J by 14 bases; unmatched bases: 13. In DNA form, the CDR3 reads TGTGCCATCAGTCTACAGGGGGGTACTTTAGATCTGTTTTTT. This sequence encodes CAISLQGGTLDLFF.

V usage is TRBV5-1 and J usage is TRBJ1-1, with a weak D call TRBD1 (5 bases). CDR1 SGHRS and CDR2 YFSETQ come from the germline V gene. V lost 0 bases, J lost 5 bases, and 11 bases lay in between. The CDR3 extends over 14 amino acids. The CDR3 DNA sequence: TGCGCCAGCAGCTTGGGAGGGGCGGGGACTGAAGCTTTCTTT. Translated: CASSLGGAGTEAFF.

The chain carries TRBV28 and TRBJ1-3, with D unresolved. The V and J ends lost 2 bases and 0 bases respectively, with 11 bases between them. CDR3 length equals 16 residues. Germline-derived CDR1 and CDR2 are MDHEN and SYDVKM. CDR3 sequence: CASSLPIMSSGNTIYF. In DNA form, the CDR3 reads TGTGCCAGCAGTTTACCTATAATGAGCTCTGGAAACACCATATATTTT.

The V call is TRBV6-6, the J call TRBJ2-1; TRBD2 agrees at 7 bases. Germline V CDR1 and CDR2: MNHNY, SVGAGI (reference sequence). The trim removed 7 bases at V and 1 base at J, leaving 7 bases unmatched. The CDR3 sequence is 15 residues long. Written as DNA, the CDR3 is TGTGCCAGCAACTTGGGGGGGGAATCCTACAATGAGCAGTTCTTC. It encodes CASNLGGESYNEQFF.

The chain links TRBV30 to TRBJ2-7, with 10 bases fitting TRBD1. The CDR3 has 14 residues. Germline V gene data show CDR1 as GTSNPN and CDR2 as SVGIG (reference sequence). CDR3 region: CALGGDRGRGEQYF. Here the CDR3 DNA reads TGTGCACTTGGGGGCGACAGGGGGCGAGGGGAGCAGTACTTC.

The V call is TRBV7-9, the J call TRBJ1-4; 9 positions agree with TRBD1. The V gene end was trimmed by 4 bases and the J gene end by 10 bases; junction bases not matched to a gene: 7. This CDR3 has 14 residues. Germline lookup yields CDR1 SEHNR and CDR2 FQNEAQ (reference sequence). The chain's CDR3 is CASSSRDREGKLFF. The DNA of the CDR3 is TGTGCCAGCAGCTCCCGGGACAGGGAGGGAAAACTGTTTTTT.

This chain joins TRBV18 and TRBJ1-1; D is unresolved. Germline V gene lookup returns CDR1 KGHSH and CDR2 LQKENI. V lost 5 bases and J 0 bases, leaving 4 bases between the germline ends. CDR3 length: 12 amino acids. CDR3 in DNA: TGTGCCAGCTCAGCAATGAACACTGAAGCTTTCTTT. It translates to CASSAMNTEAFF. The full variable domain, its missing parts supplied by reference TRBV18 and TRBJ1-1, is NAGVMQNPRHLVRRRGQEARLRCSPMKGHSHVYWYRQLPEEGLKFMVYLQKENIIDESGMPKERFSAEFPKEGPSILRIQQVVRGDSAAYFCASSAMNTEAFFGQGTRLTVV.

Note on this clone: The junction shows a germline mismatch at one end, possibly a read error. V and J are TRBV24-1 and TRBJ2-1; a possible D gene is TRBD2 (7 bases). The CDR3 spans 12 residues. Germline assignment: CDR1 KGHDR and CDR2 SFDVKD. The CDR3 nucleotides read TGTGCCACCAGTGATTTGGGAGGGAGGGGGATCTTC. This gives the protein CATSDLGGRGIF.

The chain carries TRBV18 and TRBJ2-1, with 14 bases aligning to TRBD2. Germline CDR1 reads KGHSH; CDR2 reads LQKENI. This CDR3 region has 15 residues. With 6 bases clipped from V and 8 bases from J, the junction kept 6 bases outside the gene matches. In DNA form, the CDR3 reads TGTGCCAGCTCTACCGGACTAGCGGGAGGTTATGAGCAGTTCTTC. Protein sequence: CASSTGLAGGYEQFF.

This clone was observed once. The chain has TRBV2 and TRBJ2-5; tentative D call: TRBD1 (6 bases). The CDR3 extends over 12 amino acids. The germline V and J ends were trimmed by 9 bases and 6 bases, with 14 bases remaining between them. Germline assignment: CDR1 SNHLY and CDR2 FYNNEI. The CDR3 sequence is CASPQGRKTQYF. The CDR3 DNA reads as TGTGCCAGTCCTCAGGGGAGAAAGACCCAGTACTTC.

This clone was seen a few times. The CDR3 loop reads CASSEAGRMGGRGNTIYF. CDR3 in DNA: TGTGCCAGCAGTGAAGCGGGGAGGATGGGGGGACGGGGAAACACCATATATTTT. V usage is TRBV6-1 and J usage is TRBJ1-3; D possibly corresponds to TRBD1 (5 bases). The germline gives CDR1 MNHNS, CDR2 SASEGT. Between the trimmed V and J ends, which lost 0 bases and 4 bases, there was a span of 19 bases. The CDR3 spans 18 residues.